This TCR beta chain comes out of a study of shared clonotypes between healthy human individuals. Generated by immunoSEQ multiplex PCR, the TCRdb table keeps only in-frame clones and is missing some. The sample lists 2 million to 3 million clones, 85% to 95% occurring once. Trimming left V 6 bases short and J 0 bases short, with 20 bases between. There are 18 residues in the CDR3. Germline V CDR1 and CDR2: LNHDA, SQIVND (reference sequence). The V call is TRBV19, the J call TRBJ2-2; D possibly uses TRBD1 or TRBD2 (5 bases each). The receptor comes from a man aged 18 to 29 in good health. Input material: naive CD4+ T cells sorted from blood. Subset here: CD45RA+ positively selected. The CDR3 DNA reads TGTGCCAGTAGCGGGGTGGCAGGGACCACCACGAACACCGGGGAGCTGTTTTTT. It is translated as CASSGVAGTTTNTGELFF.